A single sample is the source of the 14 T cell receptor beta chains below, sequenced in a study of CD8 T cells in Susac syndrome. Random hexamers served to reverse transcribe about 0.45 to 1 ug RNA. MiXCR, applied by TCRdb to the immunoSEQ multiplex PCR reads, yields one record per CDR3 protein. In the table there are tens of thousands of distinct CDR3 sequences, around 93% of which are singletons. Sequencing was done on a sample of CD8+ T cells from PBMCs. All receptors derive from a human donor with Susac syndrome.

The chain employs TRBV5-1 and TRBJ1-1; TRBD1 matches at 7 bases. The CDR3 extends over 14 amino acids. Germline-derived CDR1 and CDR2 are SGHRS and YFSETQ. V lost 3 bases and J lost 4; bases outside the gene matches: 6. The CDR3 region is CASSYDRAGTEAFF. In DNA, the CDR3 is TGCGCCAGCAGCTACGACAGGGCGGGCACTGAAGCTTTCTTT.

This clonotype was detected only once. The CDR3 DNA reads TGCAGCGTTGAATCGGTACAGGGCCACGAGCAGTACTTC. It codes for CSVESVQGHEQYF. This chain uses TRBV29-1 with TRBJ2-7; TRBD1 might be the D (6 bases). CDR3 size: 13 residues. Trimming pared 2 bases from V and 5 bases from J, leaving 13 bases between. Germline lookup yields CDR1 SQVTM and CDR2 ANQGSEA.

The J gene is TRBJ2-1, the V gene TRBV12-2; the table's D call, TRBD2, has no DNA check behind it. TRBV12-2 is tagged as a pseudogene. The CDR3 extends over 15 amino acids. CDR3 bases: TGTGCAAGTCGCTTAGGCGGGGGGGAATACAATGAGCAGTTCTTC. Its translation is CASRLGGGEYNEQFF.

J is TRBJ2-2 and V is TRBV28; unclear D gene. V was cut by 4 bases and J by 1 base, with 16 bases left in between. Germline lookup yields CDR1 MDHEN and CDR2 SYDVKM. The CDR3 runs to 17 residues. CDR3 in DNA: TGTGCCAGCAGTTCCGCCGTTGACTCAGGGAACACCGGGGAGCTGTTTTTT. Translation: CASSSAVDSGNTGELFF.

The J gene is TRBJ1-1, the V gene TRBV27; 7 nucleotides line up with TRBD1. This CDR3 has 15 amino acids. With V trimmed by 7 bases and J by 5 bases, 13 bases remained unmatched. The V gene's germline CDR1 is MNHEY and CDR2 SMNVEV (reference sequence). As DNA, the CDR3 is TGTGCCAGCACCCCCACCCCACAGGGGAGGACTGAAGCTTTCTTT. Translated: CASTPTPQGRTEAFF.

This chain joins TRBV5-6 and TRBJ2-7; D is unresolved. V was pared by 2 bases and J by 2 bases, with 8 bases between. The germline V gene has CDR1 SGHDT and CDR2 YYEEEE. This CDR3 has 13 residues. The CDR3 protein is CASSFSETYEQYF. Here the CDR3 DNA reads TGTGCCAGCAGCTTTTCGGAAACCTACGAGCAGTACTTC.

This chain uses TRBV4-3 with TRBJ1-5; D is unresolved. CDR3 length equals 15 residues. The germline CDR1 and CDR2 sequences are LGHNA and YSLEER. The V and J ends lost 0 bases and 4 bases respectively, with 10 bases between them. The CDR3 DNA sequence: TGCGCCAGCAGCCAAGAATTAGGATTGAATCAGCCCCAGCATTTT. Translating it yields CASSQELGLNQPQHF.

J is TRBJ1-5 and V is TRBV19, with D perhaps matching TRBD1 (5 bases). Trimming stripped 1 base from V and 0 bases from J, with 10 bases between. The CDR3 totals 16 residues. Germline V gives CDR1 LNHDA, CDR2 SQIVND (reference sequence). Written as DNA, the CDR3 is TGTGCCAGTAGTATAGGGTGGGGGAGTAGCAATCAGCCCCAGCATTTT. Protein: CASSIGWGSSNQPQHF.

This chain connects TRBV20-1 to TRBJ1-1; 7 positions match TRBD1. The CDR3 contains 17 residues. Unmatched junction bases numbered 16, after V lost 6 bases and J lost 0 bases. Germline CDR1 is DFQATT and CDR2 is SNEGSKA (reference sequence). Here the CDR3 reads CSARADRAQEMNTEAFF. In DNA form, the CDR3 reads TGCAGTGCCCGCGCAGACAGGGCTCAAGAGATGAACACTGAAGCTTTCTTT.

The count of this clonotype is one. The rearrangement joins TRBV7-9 to TRBJ2-4; D perhaps matches TRBD1 (6 bases). Looked up from germline, CDR1 is SEHNR and CDR2 is FQNEAQ (reference sequence). CDR3 length: 15 amino acids. Trimming pared 3 bases from V and 5 bases from J, leaving 14 bases between. In DNA, the CDR3 is TGTGCCAGCAGCTTTACGACAGGCTACCAAAACATTCAGTACTTC. It codes for CASSFTTGYQNIQYF.

The J gene is TRBJ2-5, the V gene TRBV11-3; no clear D. Germline V gene data show CDR1 as SGHNT and CDR2 as YENEEA. The germline V and J ends were trimmed by 0 bases and 4 bases, with 6 bases remaining between them. The CDR3 runs to 13 residues. This CDR3 is CASSLDLLETQYF. Written as DNA, the CDR3 is TGTGCCAGCAGCTTAGATCTCCTAGAGACCCAGTACTTC.

The rearrangement joins TRBV30 to TRBJ2-7; perhaps D is TRBD1 or TRBD2 (5 bases each). This CDR3 has 18 amino acids. Per germline, CDR1 GTSNPN and CDR2 SVGIG (reference sequence). The V gene lost 0 bases and the J gene lost 4 bases, with 25 bases spanning the gap. The CDR3 region is CAWSVLRQPVDGAYEQYF. In DNA form, the CDR3 reads TGTGCCTGGAGTGTACTTCGTCAACCTGTTGACGGGGCGTACGAGCAGTACTTC.

The CDR3 is CASSRTSGGFISTDTQYF. For the CDR3, the DNA is TGCGCCAGCAGCCGGACTAGCGGCGGGTTCATCAGCACAGATACGCAGTATTTT. The chain combines TRBV5-1 with TRBJ2-3; TRBD2 agrees at 10 bases. V shed 4 bases and J 0 bases; nucleotides not matched to a gene: 11. This CDR3 spans 18 amino acids. Per germline, CDR1 SGHRS and CDR2 YFSETQ.

This clonotype came up once. V and J are TRBV30 and TRBJ1-4; D uncertain. V lost 2 bases and J lost 8, with 12 bases in between. Per the germline V gene, CDR1 is GTSNPN and CDR2 is SVGIG (reference sequence). CDR3 length: 13 amino acids. The CDR3 protein is CAWSWGAREKLFF. CDR3 coding DNA: TGTGCCTGGAGTTGGGGAGCTAGGGAAAAACTGTTTTTT. The full variable domain, in which reference TRBV30 and TRBJ1-4 provide the parts outside the CDR3, is SQTIHQWPATLVQPVGSPLSLECTVEGTSNPNLYWYRQAAGRGLQLLFYSVGIGQISSEVPQNLSASRPQDRQFILSSKKLLLSDSGFYLCAWSWGAREKLFFGSGTQLSVL.